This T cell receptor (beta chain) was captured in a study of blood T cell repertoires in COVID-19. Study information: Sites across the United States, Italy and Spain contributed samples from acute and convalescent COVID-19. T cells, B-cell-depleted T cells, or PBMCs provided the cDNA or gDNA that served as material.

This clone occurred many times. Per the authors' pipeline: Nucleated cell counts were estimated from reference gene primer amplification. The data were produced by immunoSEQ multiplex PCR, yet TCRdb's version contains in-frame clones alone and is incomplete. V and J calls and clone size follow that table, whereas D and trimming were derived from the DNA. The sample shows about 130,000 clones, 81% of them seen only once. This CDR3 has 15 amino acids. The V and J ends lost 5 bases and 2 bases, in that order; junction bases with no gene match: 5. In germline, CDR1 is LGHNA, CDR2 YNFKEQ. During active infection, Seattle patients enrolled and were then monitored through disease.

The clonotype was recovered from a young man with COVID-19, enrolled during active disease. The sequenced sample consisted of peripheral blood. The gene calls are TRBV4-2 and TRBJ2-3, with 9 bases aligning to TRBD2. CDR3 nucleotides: TGTGCCAGCAGCTCACGACTAGCGGACACAGATACGCAGTATTTT. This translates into CASSSRLADTDTQYF.